These 20 T cell receptor beta chains were sequenced from one sample in a study of blood T cell repertoires in COVID-19. Profiled with immunoSEQ multiplex PCR; TCRdb holds only in-frame clones, not every one. This sample has almost 250,000 clones; 65% to 90% occur once, and the top ten carry approximately 9.1%. Sequencing input: PBMCs or T cells enriched from blood (not recorded which). Every receptor here comes from a woman aged 45-59 years with acute COVID-19.

V gene TRBV9 combines with J gene TRBJ1-1, with TRBD1 matching 7 bases. V dropped 2 bases and J dropped 7; count of bases not matched to a gene: 5. Germline CDR1 and CDR2: SGDLS and YYNGEE. The CDR3 spans 13 residues. The CDR3 coding sequence is TGTGCCAGCAGCGTCGGGACAGCCCATGAAGCTTTCTTT. This gives the protein CASSVGTAHEAFF.

The V gene is TRBV5-6, the J gene TRBJ1-5; 10 bases match TRBD1. This CDR3 region has 15 residues. V trimming: 2 bases; J trimming: 4 bases; junction bases outside the gene matches: 3. CDR1 is SGHDT, CDR2 YYEEEE, per germline. The CDR3 DNA follows: TGTGCCAGCAGCTTAACGGACAGGGGGAATCAGCCCCAGCATTTT. This gives the protein CASSLTDRGNQPQHF.

The chain uses TRBV6-1 and TRBJ2-7; 9 positions match TRBD1. The CDR3 consists of 15 residues. The V gene end was trimmed by 2 bases and the J gene end by 6 bases; junction bases not matched to a gene: 8. Germline V gene data show CDR1 as MNHNS and CDR2 as SASEGT. CDR3 amino acids: CASSELAGQGSEQYF. In DNA, the CDR3 is TGTGCCAGCAGTGAATTGGCGGGACAGGGAAGCGAGCAGTACTTC.

This chain joins TRBV2 and TRBJ1-1, with a tentative D call TRBD1 (5 bases). The V gene lost 2 bases and the J gene lost 5 bases, with 12 bases spanning the gap. From germline, CDR1 is SNHLY and CDR2 FYNNEI. This CDR3 is 14 amino acids long. The CDR3 region has the DNA TGTGCCAGCAGTGAAAAAGCCGGGGGGACTGAAGCTTTCTTT. This gives the protein CASSEKAGGTEAFF. Full variable domain (outside the CDR3, taken from reference TRBV2 and TRBJ1-1): EPEVTQTPSHQVTQMGQEVILRCVPISNHLYFYWYRQILGQKVEFLVSFYNNEISEKSEIFDDQFSVERPDGSNFTLKIRSTKLEDSAMYFCASSEKAGGTEAFFGQGTRLTVV.

This clone was observed a single time. V usage is TRBV10-3 and J usage is TRBJ1-1; D ambiguous. Germline CDR1 ENHRY, CDR2 SYGVKD. The ends were cut back, 0 bases at V and 7 bases at J, with 9 bases in the middle. The CDR3 runs 13 residues. Here the CDR3 DNA reads TGTGCCATCAGTGAGTCGTGGCAGCGTGAAGCTTTCTTT. Amino acid sequence: CAISESWQREAFF.

The genes are TRBV5-8 and TRBJ1-5; D gene unclear. The CDR3 sequence is 14 residues long. Germline assignment: CDR1 SGHTS and CDR2 YDEGEE. The germline V and J ends were trimmed by 0 bases and 4 bases, with 8 bases remaining between them. The CDR3: CASSLGNRNQPQHF. The CDR3 DNA reads as TGTGCCAGCAGCTTGGGGAACAGAAATCAGCCCCAGCATTTT. The whole variable domain, remainder taken from reference TRBV5-8 and TRBJ1-5, is EAGVTQSPTHLIKTRGQQATLRCSPISGHTSVYWYQQALGLGLQFLLWYDEGEERNRGNFPPRFSGRQFPNYSSELNVNALELEDSALYLCASSLGNRNQPQHFGDGTRLSIL.

This chain connects TRBV4-3 to TRBJ2-3, with D possibly matching TRBD2 (7 bases). CDR3 length: 15 amino acids. The germline CDR1 and CDR2 sequences are LGHNA and YSLEER. V dropped 1 base and J dropped 7 bases, with 15 bases sitting between them. CDR3 sequence reads: CASSQGAGASNTQYF. In DNA, the CDR3 is TGCGCCAGCAGCCAAGGGGCGGGGGCAAGTAATACGCAGTATTTT.

The rearrangement uses TRBV4-1 and TRBJ1-5; D possibly corresponds to TRBD1 (5 bases). CDR1 and CDR2 from the germline V gene are MGHRA and YSYEKL. V lost 1 base and J 3 bases, leaving 7 bases between the germline ends. This CDR3 has 14 amino acids. The CDR3 here is CASSQGGYNQPQHF. CDR3 nucleotides: TGCGCCAGCAGCCAAGGGGGCTACAATCAGCCCCAGCATTTT.

The chain links TRBV30 to TRBJ1-2; D remains unclear. The CDR3 runs 13 residues. The germline V gene encodes CDR1 GTSNPN and CDR2 SVGIG (reference sequence). V was pared by 7 bases and J by 0 bases, with 12 bases between. The CDR3 nucleotides are TGTGCCTCGAACCCCCAGGCTAACTATGGCTACACCTTC. As protein: CASNPQANYGYTF.

This clone was seen a single time. As DNA, the CDR3 is TGCGCCAGCAGCCAAGAGAGTAACAGTAACTATGGCTACACCTTC. Its translation: CASSQESNSNYGYTF. V is TRBV4-3 and J is TRBJ1-2; D not certain. V gave up 0 bases and J gave up 1 base, with 9 bases separating them. The CDR3 totals 15 residues. The germline gives CDR1 LGHNA, CDR2 YSLEER.

The rearrangement joins TRBV7-2 to TRBJ1-6, with 7 bases fitting TRBD1. The CDR3 spans 16 residues. In germline, CDR1 is SGHTA, CDR2 FQGNSA. V was clipped by 5 bases and J by 4 bases; unmatched bases: 8. The CDR3 region is CASSHRDREYNSPLHF. The CDR3 region has the DNA TGTGCCAGCAGCCACCGGGACAGAGAGTATAATTCACCCCTCCACTTT.

The chain carries TRBV7-9 and TRBJ1-3, with D unclear. The CDR3 consists of 14 residues. Germline loops: CDR1 SEHNR, CDR2 FQNEAQ (reference sequence). V was trimmed by 3 bases and J by 4 bases, leaving 10 bases between them. CDR3 in amino acids: CASSFTGSGNTIYF. The CDR3 coding sequence is TGTGCCAGCAGCTTTACGGGGAGCGGAAACACCATATATTTT.

The V call is TRBV7-2, the J call TRBJ1-2; 9 positions agree with TRBD1. The CDR3 is made up of 15 amino acids. After removal of 6 bases from V and 6 bases from J, the junction contained 11 bases not matched to a gene. The germline gives CDR1 SGHTA, CDR2 FQGNSA. The CDR3 sequence: CASRIFTGGVNGYTF. The CDR3 DNA reads TGTGCCAGCAGGATTTTTACAGGGGGCGTCAATGGCTACACCTTC.

The rearrangement joins TRBV7-2 to TRBJ1-2; 8 bases fit TRBD1. The CDR3 has 13 residues. V lost 5 bases, J lost 6 bases, and 5 bases stayed unmatched. Germline-derived CDR1 and CDR2 are SGHTA and FQGNSA. The CDR3 region has the DNA TGTGCCAGCAGCGCAGGACAGGGAGATGGCTACACCTTC. As protein: CASSAGQGDGYTF.

The gene calls are TRBV7-9 and TRBJ2-1; D not certain. The V gene lost 5 bases and the J gene lost 0 bases, with 11 bases spanning the gap. Germline CDR1 and CDR2: SEHNR and FQNEAQ (reference sequence). The CDR3 loop spans 15 amino acids. The CDR3 DNA reads TGTGCCAGCAGCCCCGGCGGCCGCTCCTACAATGAGCAGTTCTTC. It codes for CASSPGGRSYNEQFF.

The genes are TRBV5-8 and TRBJ2-2; D is perhaps TRBD1 (6 bases). Trimming took off 3 bases at V and 3 bases at J, with 9 bases between the two ends. Per the germline V gene, CDR1 is SGHTS and CDR2 is YDEGEE. The CDR3 covers 14 residues. CDR3 in amino acids: CASSSGHHTGELFF. CDR3 nucleotides: TGTGCCAGCAGCTCGGGACACCACACCGGGGAGCTGTTTTTT.

In this sample, this clone turned up once. The chain recombines TRBV5-4 with TRBJ1-2; 8 positions match TRBD1. The V and J ends lost 0 bases and 3 bases, in that order; junction bases with no gene match: 4. The CDR3 contains 15 residues. In germline, CDR1 is SGHNT, CDR2 YYREEE (reference sequence). CDR3 DNA sequence: TGTGCCAGCAGCTTGGGGACAGGGAAGGACTATGGCTACACCTTC. Translated, it gives CASSLGTGKDYGYTF.

The rearrangement uses TRBV19 and TRBJ1-5; D perhaps matches TRBD1 (6 bases). The CDR3 spans 16 residues. CDR1 and CDR2 from the germline V gene are LNHDA and SQIVND (reference sequence). Trimming cost V 6 bases and J 0 bases, with 15 bases left between them. The CDR3 loop is CASRSHQGSSNQPQHF. CDR3 DNA: TGTGCCAGTAGGAGCCATCAGGGGTCTAGCAATCAGCCCCAGCATTTT.

V usage is TRBV6-5 and J usage is TRBJ2-1; 7 bases agree with TRBD1. With 5 bases clipped from V and 10 bases from J, the junction kept 5 bases outside the gene matches. Germline CDR1 reads MNHEY; CDR2 reads SVGAGI. The CDR3 runs to 12 residues. The CDR3 region is CASSRQGGEQFF. CDR3 bases: TGTGCCAGCAGTAGACAGGGTGGCGAGCAGTTCTTC.

The chain combines TRBV27 with TRBJ1-6, with 8 bases aligning to TRBD1. Unmatched junction bases numbered 11, after V lost 6 bases and J lost 10 bases. Germline loops: CDR1 MNHEY, CDR2 SMNVEV (reference sequence). The CDR3 runs to 15 residues. CDR3 bases: TGTGCCAGCAGCCTTAGGACAGGGACAGAATCACCCCTCCACTTT. It is translated as CASSLRTGTESPLHF.